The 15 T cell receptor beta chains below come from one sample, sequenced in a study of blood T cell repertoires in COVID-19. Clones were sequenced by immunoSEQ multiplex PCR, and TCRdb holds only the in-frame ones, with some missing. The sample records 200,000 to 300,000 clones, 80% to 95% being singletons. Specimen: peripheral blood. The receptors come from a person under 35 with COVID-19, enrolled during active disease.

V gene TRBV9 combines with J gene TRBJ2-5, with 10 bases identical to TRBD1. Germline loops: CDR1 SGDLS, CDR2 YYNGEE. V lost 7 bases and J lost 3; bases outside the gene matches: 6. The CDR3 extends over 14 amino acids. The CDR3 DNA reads TGTGCCAGCGGCCGGACAGGGGGGGAAGAGACCCAGTACTTC. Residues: CASGRTGGEETQYF. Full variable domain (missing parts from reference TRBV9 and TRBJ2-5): DSGVTQTPKHLITATGQRVTLRCSPRSGDLSVYWYQQSLDQGLQFLIQYYNGEERAKGNILERFSAQQFPDLHSELNLSSLELGDSALYFCASGRTGGEETQYFGPGTRLLVL.

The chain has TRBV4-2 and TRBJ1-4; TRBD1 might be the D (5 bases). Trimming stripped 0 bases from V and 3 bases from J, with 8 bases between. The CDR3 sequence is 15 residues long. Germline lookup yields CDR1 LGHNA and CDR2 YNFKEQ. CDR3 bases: TGTGCCAGCAGCCAAGATATAGGGGCTAATGAAAAACTGTTTTTT. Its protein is CASSQDIGANEKLFF.

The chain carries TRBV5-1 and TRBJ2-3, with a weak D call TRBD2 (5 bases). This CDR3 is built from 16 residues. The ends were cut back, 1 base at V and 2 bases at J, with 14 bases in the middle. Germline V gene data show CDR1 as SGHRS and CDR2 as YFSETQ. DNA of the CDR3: TGCGCCAGCAGCTTGATTTGGGGTAGCGACACAGATACGCAGTATTTT. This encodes CASSLIWGSDTDTQYF.

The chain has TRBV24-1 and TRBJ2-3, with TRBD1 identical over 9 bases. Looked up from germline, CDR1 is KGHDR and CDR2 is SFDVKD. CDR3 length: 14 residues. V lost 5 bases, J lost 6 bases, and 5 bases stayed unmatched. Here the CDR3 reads CATSVTGGGDTQYF. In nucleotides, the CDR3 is TGTGCCACCAGTGTGACAGGGGGAGGGGATACGCAGTATTTT.

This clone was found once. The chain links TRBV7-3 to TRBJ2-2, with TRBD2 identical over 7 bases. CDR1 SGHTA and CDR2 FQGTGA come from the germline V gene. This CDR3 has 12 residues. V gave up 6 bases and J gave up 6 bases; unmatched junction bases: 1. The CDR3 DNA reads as TGTGCCAGCAGTAGCGGGTCCGGGGAGCTGTTTTTT. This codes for CASSSGSGELFF.

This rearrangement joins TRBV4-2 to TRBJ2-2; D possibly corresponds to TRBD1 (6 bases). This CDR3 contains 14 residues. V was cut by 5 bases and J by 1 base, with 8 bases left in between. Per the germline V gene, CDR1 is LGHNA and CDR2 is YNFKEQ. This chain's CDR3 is CASSLGQNTGELFF. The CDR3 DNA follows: TGTGCCAGCAGCTTGGGACAGAACACCGGGGAGCTGTTTTTT.

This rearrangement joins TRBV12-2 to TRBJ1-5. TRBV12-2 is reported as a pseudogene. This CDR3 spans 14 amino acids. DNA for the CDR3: TGTGCAAGTCGCTCACGGGGGGATTATCAGCCCCAGCATTTT. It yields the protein CASRSRGDYQPQHF.

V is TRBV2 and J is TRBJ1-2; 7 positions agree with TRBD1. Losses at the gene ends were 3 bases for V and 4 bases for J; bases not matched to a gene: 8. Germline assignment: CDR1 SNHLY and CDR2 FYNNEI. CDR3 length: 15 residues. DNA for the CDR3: TGTGCCAGCAGTGACACCAAGGGGGCGGGCTATGGCTACACCTTC. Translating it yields CASSDTKGAGYGYTF.

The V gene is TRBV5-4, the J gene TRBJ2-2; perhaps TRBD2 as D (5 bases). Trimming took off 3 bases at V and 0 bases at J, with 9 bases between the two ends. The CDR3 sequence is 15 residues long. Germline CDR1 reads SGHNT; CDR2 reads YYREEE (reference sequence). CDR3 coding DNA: TGTGCCAGCAGCTCCGGGAACCCGAACACCGGGGAGCTGTTTTTT. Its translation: CASSSGNPNTGELFF.

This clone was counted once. This chain's CDR3 is CSVQRGANTGELFF. In nucleotides, the CDR3 is TGCAGCGTCCAGCGGGGTGCGAACACCGGGGAGCTGTTTTTT. The V call is TRBV29-1, the J call TRBJ2-2, with 7 bases lining up with TRBD2. Germline lookup yields CDR1 SQVTM and CDR2 ANQGSEA. This CDR3 spans 14 amino acids. V shed 6 bases and J 0 bases; nucleotides not matched to a gene: 4.

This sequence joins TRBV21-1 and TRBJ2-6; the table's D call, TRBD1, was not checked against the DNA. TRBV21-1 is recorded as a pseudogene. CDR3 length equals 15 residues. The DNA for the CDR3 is TGTGCCAGCAGCCTGGCCCTCTCTGGGGCCAACGTCCTGACTTTC. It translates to CASSLALSGANVLTF.

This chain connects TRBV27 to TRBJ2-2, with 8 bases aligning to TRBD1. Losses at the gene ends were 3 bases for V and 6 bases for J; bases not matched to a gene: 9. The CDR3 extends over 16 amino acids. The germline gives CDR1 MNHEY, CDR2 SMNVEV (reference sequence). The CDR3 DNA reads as TGTGCCAGCAGTTTTGGGGACAGGTGGGATTCCGGGGAGCTGTTTTTT. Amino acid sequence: CASSFGDRWDSGELFF.

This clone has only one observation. In DNA form, the CDR3 reads TGTGCCACCGGTGGAGGGAATAATTCACCCCTCCACTTT. It encodes CATGGGNNSPLHF. This chain joins TRBV6-5 and TRBJ1-6; D not certain. V gave up 10 bases and J gave up 5 bases, with 12 bases separating them. CDR1 and CDR2 (germline): MNHEY, SVGAGI. The CDR3 spans 13 residues.

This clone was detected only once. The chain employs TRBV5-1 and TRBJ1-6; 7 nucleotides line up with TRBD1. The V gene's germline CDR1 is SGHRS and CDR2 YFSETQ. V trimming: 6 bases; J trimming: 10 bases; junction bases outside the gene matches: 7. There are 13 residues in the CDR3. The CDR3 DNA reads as TGCGCCAGCACAACAGGGGTGAGCTCACCCCTCCACTTT. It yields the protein CASTTGVSSPLHF.

The CDR3 is CASSGDILNQGYEQYF. In DNA form, the CDR3 reads TGTGCCAGCAGTGGCGATATACTAAACCAGGGGTACGAGCAGTACTTC. This sequence joins TRBV2 and TRBJ2-7; D possibly corresponds to TRBD1 (6 bases). Trimming removed 4 bases from V and 4 bases from J, with 20 bases in between. The CDR3 totals 16 residues. Germline V gives CDR1 SNHLY, CDR2 FYNNEI.